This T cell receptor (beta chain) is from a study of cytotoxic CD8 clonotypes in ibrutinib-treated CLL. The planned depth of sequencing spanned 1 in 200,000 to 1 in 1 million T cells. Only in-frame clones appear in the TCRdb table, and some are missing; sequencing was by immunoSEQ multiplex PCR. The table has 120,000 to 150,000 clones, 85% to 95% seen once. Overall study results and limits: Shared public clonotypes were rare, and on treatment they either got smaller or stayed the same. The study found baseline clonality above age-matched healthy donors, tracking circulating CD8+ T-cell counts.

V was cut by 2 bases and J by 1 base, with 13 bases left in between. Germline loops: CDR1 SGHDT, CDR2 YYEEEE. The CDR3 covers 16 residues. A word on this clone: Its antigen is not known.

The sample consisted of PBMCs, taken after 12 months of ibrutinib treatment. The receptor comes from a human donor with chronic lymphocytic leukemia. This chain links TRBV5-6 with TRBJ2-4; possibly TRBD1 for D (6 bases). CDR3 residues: CASSFGQGNAKNIQYF. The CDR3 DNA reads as TGTGCCAGCAGCTTTGGGCAGGGGAATGCCAAAAACATTCAGTACTTC.